A single sample gave rise to the 25 T cell receptor beta chains below, sequenced in a study of control samples from healthy donors and cancer patients. The repertoire was sequenced with immunoSEQ multiplex PCR; TCRdb's copy has only in-frame clones and lacks some. The sample includes about 170,000 clones, approximately 90% of them seen just once. Sequencing input: blood. Receptor source: a man between 25 and 39 years old in good health.

The chain is built from TRBV29-1 and TRBJ1-1, with unresolved D. Looked up from germline, CDR1 is SQVTM and CDR2 is ANQGSEA. Trimming pared 5 bases from V and 0 bases from J, leaving 7 bases between. The CDR3 is 12 amino acids. The CDR3 spells CSVQVLNTEAFF. Written as DNA, the CDR3 is TGCAGCGTTCAGGTCCTGAACACTGAAGCTTTCTTT.

The gene calls are TRBV4-2 and TRBJ2-1, with TRBD2 matching over 10 bases. Germline CDR1 and CDR2: LGHNA and YNFKEQ. The CDR3 extends over 19 amino acids. J was trimmed by 8 bases and V by 4 bases; bases with no gene match: 20. The CDR3 here is CASSRAYSGGITGVDEQFF. CDR3 coding DNA: TGTGCCAGCAGCCGCGCTTATAGCGGGGGGATTACCGGGGTAGATGAGCAGTTCTTC.

CDR3 sequence reads: CASSQARLAGGGETQYF. The CDR3 DNA follows: TGTGCCAGCAGCCAAGCTCGGCTAGCGGGAGGAGGAGAGACCCAGTACTTC. V gene TRBV4-2 combines with J gene TRBJ2-5; 11 nucleotides line up with TRBD2. V lost 1 base to trimming and J lost 4 bases; unmatched junction nucleotides: 8. CDR1 and CDR2 (germline): LGHNA, YNFKEQ. The CDR3 is 17 amino acids.

This chain connects TRBV2 to TRBJ2-5, with 7 bases lining up with TRBD1. The germline CDR1 and CDR2 sequences are SNHLY and FYNNEI. Trimming at V came to 5 bases and at J to 9 bases, leaving 9 bases not matched to a gene. The length of the CDR3 is 13 residues. CDR3 nucleotide sequence: TGTGCCAGCAGTCGGGACAGCAAGAGACCCCAGTACTTC. Protein product: CASSRDSKRPQYF.

The chain has TRBV18 and TRBJ1-1, with D maybe TRBD1 (6 bases). V was trimmed by 3 bases and J by 8 bases, leaving 7 bases between them. Germline V gene sequence: CDR1 KGHSH, CDR2 LQKENI. This CDR3 region has 11 residues. CDR3 region: CASSPDREAFF. CDR3 sequence (DNA): TGTGCCAGCTCACCGGACAGAGAAGCTTTCTTT.

The genes are TRBV4-1 and TRBJ1-6, with D unresolved. This CDR3 is 17 amino acids long. Germline values: CDR1 MGHRA, CDR2 YSYEKL. V was cut by 0 bases and J by 2 bases, with 11 bases left in between. The CDR3 DNA sequence: TGCGCCAGCAGCCAAGACGGGGATGTCGCCTATAATTCACCCCTCCACTTT. The encoded protein is CASSQDGDVAYNSPLHF.

This chain uses TRBV7-9 with TRBJ2-7, with 9 nucleotides matching TRBD2. This CDR3 has 15 amino acids. V trimming: 5 bases; J trimming: 2 bases; junction bases outside the gene matches: 7. The germline V gene has CDR1 SEHNR and CDR2 FQNEAQ (reference sequence). CDR3 sequence reads: CASSPETSGTYEQYF. The CDR3 nucleotides read TGTGCCAGCAGCCCAGAGACTAGCGGAACCTACGAGCAGTACTTC.

This chain links TRBV28 with TRBJ1-3; unclear D gene. This CDR3 has 12 amino acids. Trimming stripped 8 bases from V and 7 bases from J, with 12 bases between. The germline gives CDR1 MDHEN, CDR2 SYDVKM. CDR3 residues: CASGFFGNTIYF. The CDR3 nucleotides read TGTGCCAGCGGCTTCTTCGGGAACACCATATATTTT.

This chain links TRBV7-9 with TRBJ2-4; D gene uncertain. CDR1 is SEHNR, CDR2 FQNEAQ, per germline (reference sequence). V was trimmed by 5 bases and J by 3 bases, leaving 17 bases between them. CDR3 length equals 16 residues. For the CDR3, the DNA is TGTGCCAGCAGCCCCCAGGAAGGCCGCAGCAAAAACATTCAGTACTTC. The encoded protein is CASSPQEGRSKNIQYF.

This clone was observed a few times. The chain uses TRBV6-1 and TRBJ1-6; TRBD1 matches 7 bases. CDR1 and CDR2 from the germline V gene are MNHNS and SASEGT. CDR3 length: 16 amino acids. V was clipped by 1 base and J by 9 bases; unmatched bases: 9. In DNA, the CDR3 is TGTGCCAGCAGTGAAGAAAGGGGGCGCTTCAGTTCACCCCTCCACTTT. The encoded protein is CASSEERGRFSSPLHF.

This clone was seen a single time. The same CDR3 arises from other DNA sequences in this sample as well. The chain is built from TRBV9 and TRBJ2-5; D may match TRBD1 or TRBD2 (6 bases each). With 0 bases removed from V and 2 bases from J, the gap between germline ends came to 8 bases. Germline loops: CDR1 SGDLS, CDR2 YYNGEE. This CDR3 spans 14 amino acids. The CDR3: CASSVGGGQETQYF. The CDR3, as DNA: TGTGCCAGCAGCGTAGGAGGGGGGCAAGAGACCCAGTACTTC.

The chain is built from TRBV7-9 and TRBJ2-2, with TRBD1 as a possible D gene (6 bases). V dropped 4 bases and J dropped 6 bases, with 18 bases sitting between them. CDR1 is SEHNR and CDR2 is FQNEAQ in the germline V gene (reference sequence). This CDR3 comprises 16 residues. As DNA, the CDR3 is TGTGCCAGCAGCTCGCCGGGACATGGAAGGGCCGGGGAGCTGTTTTTT. This gives the protein CASSSPGHGRAGELFF.

As for this clone: Distinct nucleotide sequences in the sample also encode this CDR3. The chain recombines TRBV19 with TRBJ1-5; D possibly corresponds to TRBD1 (5 bases). Deletions cut 2 bases from V and 2 bases from J, with 7 bases between. Germline CDR1 is LNHDA and CDR2 is SQIVND (reference sequence). This CDR3 has 14 residues. This CDR3 reads CASSILGGNQPQHF. The CDR3 coding sequence is TGTGCCAGTAGTATATTAGGGGGCAATCAGCCCCAGCATTTT.

This chain uses TRBV12-3 or TRBV12-4 with TRBJ2-5; TRBD1 matches 9 bases. Trimming cost V 5 bases and J 4 bases; bases outside gene matches: 2. There are 13 residues in the CDR3. The CDR3 region is CASSEDRGETQYF. The CDR3 coding sequence is TGTGCCAGCAGTGAGGACAGGGGAGAGACCCAGTACTTC.

Concerning this clone itself: Compared with germline, one end of the junction differs, possibly owing to a read error. The chain combines TRBV14 with TRBJ2-3, with a weak D call TRBD2 (6 bases). From germline, CDR1 is SGHDN and CDR2 FVKESK. The CDR3 has 15 amino acids. This CDR3 is CARSPRTKGTDTQYF. CDR3 in DNA: TGTGCCAGAAGCCCCCGGACTAAGGGGACAGATACGCAGTATTTT.

This chain uses TRBV4-2 with TRBJ1-2, with TRBD1 as a possible D gene (5 bases). Trimming removed 1 base at V and 5 bases at J, with 14 bases between. The CDR3 totals 15 residues. Germline CDR1 is LGHNA and CDR2 is YNFKEQ. The CDR3 sequence is CASSQATDSGYGYTF. The CDR3 region has the DNA TGTGCCAGCAGCCAAGCGACAGATTCTGGATATGGCTACACCTTC.

This clone was found once. This rearrangement joins TRBV7-8 to TRBJ2-5; TRBD2 aligns across 16 bases. The germline V gene has CDR1 SGHVS and CDR2 FQNEAQ. The CDR3 is 17 amino acids. After removal of 4 bases from V and 2 bases from J, the junction contained 4 bases not matched to a gene. The CDR3 sequence: CASSSGLAGGLQETQYF. In nucleotides, the CDR3 is TGTGCCAGCAGCTCGGGACTAGCGGGGGGGTTGCAAGAGACCCAGTACTTC.

This sequence joins TRBV6-4 and TRBJ2-2, with D perhaps matching TRBD2 (5 bases). The CDR3 has 15 amino acids. Germline V gene lookup returns CDR1 MRHNA and CDR2 SNTAGT. Trimming shortened V by 4 bases and J by 3 bases, and 12 bases separated the two germline ends. The CDR3 spells CASSAGSRDTGELFF. DNA of the CDR3: TGTGCCAGCAGTGCGGGGAGCCGGGACACCGGGGAGCTGTTTTTT.

Only one count was recorded for this clone. The chain joins TRBV24-1 to TRBJ2-1, with TRBD2 identical over 7 bases. The CDR3 totals 15 residues. The germline V gene encodes CDR1 KGHDR and CDR2 SFDVKD. Trimming removed 3 bases from V and 5 bases from J; junction bases left unmatched: 6. DNA of the CDR3: TGTGCCACCAGTGATCCCACTAGCGCCGACAATGAGCAGTTCTTC. Its protein product is CATSDPTSADNEQFF.

The chain couples TRBV5-6 to TRBJ1-1; no definite D call. This CDR3 region has 14 residues. Germline CDR1 is SGHDT and CDR2 is YYEEEE. V dropped 4 bases and J dropped 2 bases, with 12 bases sitting between them. CDR3 residues: CASSHYLRNTEAFF. The CDR3 coding sequence is TGTGCCAGCAGCCATTACCTTAGAAACACTGAAGCTTTCTTT.

The chain joins TRBV19 to TRBJ1-1; tentatively, D is TRBD1 (5 bases). V was clipped by 3 bases and J by 2 bases, with 13 bases between them. Per germline, CDR1 LNHDA and CDR2 SQIVND (reference sequence). The CDR3 loop spans 15 amino acids. DNA of the CDR3: TGTGCCAGTAGTATTGGATCGGGACTAAACACTGAAGCTTTCTTT. As protein: CASSIGSGLNTEAFF.

The CDR3 sequence is CASSSQGAQETQYF. CDR3 in DNA: TGTGCCAGTAGTAGCCAAGGGGCACAAGAGACCCAGTACTTC. This chain uses TRBV19 with TRBJ2-5; weak D call: TRBD1 (5 bases). The length of the CDR3 is 14 residues. The germline V gene has CDR1 LNHDA and CDR2 SQIVND (reference sequence). Trimming stripped 4 bases from V and 2 bases from J, with 11 bases between.

V usage is TRBV3-1 (or the pseudogene TRBV3-2) and J usage is TRBJ1-2; no definite D call. Trimming shortened V by 0 bases and J by 4 bases, and 3 bases separated the two germline ends. This CDR3 is 12 amino acids long. CDR1 and CDR2 (germline): LGHDT, YNNKEL (reference sequence). The CDR3: CASSQEFYGYTF. CDR3 DNA: TGTGCCAGCAGCCAAGAATTCTATGGCTACACCTTC.

V usage is TRBV4-1 and J usage is TRBJ2-1, with 11 bases identical to TRBD2. This CDR3 has 17 amino acids. V lost 0 bases to trimming and J lost 6 bases; unmatched junction nucleotides: 7. Germline V gene lookup returns CDR1 MGHRA and CDR2 YSYEKL. The CDR3 nucleotides are TGCGCCAGCAGCCAAGAGGGGGGGCTAGCGGGAGGCAATGAGCAGTTCTTC. It yields the protein CASSQEGGLAGGNEQFF.

This clone was seen only once. The chain combines TRBV19 with TRBJ1-1, with unresolved D. The length of the CDR3 is 13 residues. Germline V CDR1 and CDR2: LNHDA, SQIVND (reference sequence). The V and J ends lost 5 bases and 3 bases respectively, with 10 bases between them. The CDR3 protein is CASSPRLDTEAFF. CDR3 sequence (DNA): TGTGCCAGTAGTCCTCGGTTGGACACTGAAGCTTTCTTT. Looking up the rest from reference TRBV19 and TRBJ1-1 gives the full variable domain: DGGITQSPKYLFRKEGQNVTLSCEQNLNHDAMYWYRQDPGQGLRLIYYSQIVNDFQKGDIAEGYSVSREKKESFPLTVTSAQKNPTAFYLCASSPRLDTEAFFGQGTRLTVV.